Listed below are T cell receptor beta chains from one sample, sequenced in a study of siplizumab effects on memory and regulatory T cells. Method: immunoSEQ multiplex PCR; TCRdb's copy keeps in-frame clones and lacks some. In the table there are approximately 48,000 clones, roughly 93% of which are singletons. The sample taken for sequencing was CD8+ T cells sorted from blood. These receptors were taken from a human donor in good health. CDR3s include the opening cysteine and the closing phenylalanine or tryptophan. The D gene is left open where the match is weak.

d_call j_call v_call cdr3_nt cdr3_aa
TRBD2 TRBJ2-1 TRBV27 TGTGCCAGCAAAGCCGGGACTAGCGCCTTTAGCTCCTACAATGAGCAGTTCTTC CASKAGTSAFSSYNEQFF
NA TRBJ2-1 TRBV10-1 TGCGCCAGCAGTGAGTCAGGGTACAATGAGCAGTTCTTC CASSESGYNEQFF
NA TRBJ2-3 TRBV29-1 TGCAGCGTTGATTTCGTAGCGGACCCAGATACGCAGTATTTT CSVDFVADPDTQYF
TRBD1 TRBJ2-2 TRBV9 TGTGCCAGCAGCGAAAGGGGGCTGGGGAACACCGGGGAGCTGTTTTTT CASSERGLGNTGELFF
NA TRBJ2-2 TRBV6-6 TGTGCCAGCAGGGCTCGGTCATCGAACACCGGGGAGCTGTTTTTT CASRARSSNTGELFF
NA TRBJ1-2 TRBV9 TGTGCCAGCAGCGTAGAAGGGGCAGGGGAACGGTATGGCTACACCTTC CASSVEGAGERYGYTF
TRBD2 TRBJ2-7 TRBV13 TGTGCCAGCAGCTTAGGCGTAGCGGGAGCCAACGAGCGGTACTTC CASSLGVAGANERYF
NA TRBJ2-1 TRBV21-1 TGTGCCAGCATTGGCGAGCAGTTCTTC CASIGEQFF
TRBD2 TRBJ2-2 TRBV7-8 TGTGCCAGCAGCTTAGAAACTAGCGGGGACACCGGGGAGCTGTTTTTT CASSLETSGDTGELFF
NA TRBJ2-1 TRBV2 TGTGCCAGCTATCCGGAAATATACAATGAGCAGTTCTTC CASYPEIYNEQFF
TRBD2 TRBJ2-5 TRBV28 TGTGCCAGCAGTTTTCTAATCCGGGCTAGCGGGCCCCAAGAGACCCAGTACTTC CASSFLIRASGPQETQYF
TRBD2 TRBJ2-3 TRBV7-2 TGTGCCAGCAGCTCCTTTCCGGGACTAGCGGGGACAGACACAGATACGCAGTATTTT CASSSFPGLAGTDTDTQYF
NA TRBJ2-1 TRBV10-3 TGTGCCATCAGTGAGTCGTCGGGAGCGATATCCTACAATGAGCAGTTCTTC CAISESSGAISYNEQFF
NA TRBJ1-5 TRBV28 TGTGCCAGCAGTTTGGACAGCTTCAATCAGCCCCAGCATTTT CASSLDSFNQPQHF
TRBD1 TRBJ1-1 TRBV7-3 TGTGCCAGCAGCCCGACCGGGACAGGCGTCAATGAAGCTTTCTTT CASSPTGTGVNEAFF
NA TRBJ2-1 TRBV7-9 TGTGCCAGCAGCTTACCCTCAGAGCGGGACAATGAGCAGTTCTTC CASSLPSERDNEQFF